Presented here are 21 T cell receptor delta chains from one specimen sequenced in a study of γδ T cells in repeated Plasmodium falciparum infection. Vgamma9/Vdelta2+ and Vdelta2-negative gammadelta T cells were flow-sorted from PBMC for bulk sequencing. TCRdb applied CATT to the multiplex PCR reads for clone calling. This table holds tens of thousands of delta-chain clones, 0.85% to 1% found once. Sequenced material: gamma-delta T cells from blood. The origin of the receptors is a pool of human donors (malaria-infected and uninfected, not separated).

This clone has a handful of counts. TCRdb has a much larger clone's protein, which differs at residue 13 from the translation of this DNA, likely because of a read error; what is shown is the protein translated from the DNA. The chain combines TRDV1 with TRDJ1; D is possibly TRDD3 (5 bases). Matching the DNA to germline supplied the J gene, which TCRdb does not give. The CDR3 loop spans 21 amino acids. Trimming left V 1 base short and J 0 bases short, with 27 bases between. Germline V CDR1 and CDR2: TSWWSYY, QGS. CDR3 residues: CALGEQTREGVWGTHTDKLIF. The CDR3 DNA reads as TGTGCTCTTGGGGAACAAACCCGGGAGGGTGTGTGGGGTACGCACACCGATAAACTCATCTTT.

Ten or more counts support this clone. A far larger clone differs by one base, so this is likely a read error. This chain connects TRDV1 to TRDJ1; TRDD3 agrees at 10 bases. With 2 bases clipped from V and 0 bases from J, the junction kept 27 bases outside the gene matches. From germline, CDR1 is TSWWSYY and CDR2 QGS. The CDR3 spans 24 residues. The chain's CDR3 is CALGEFRPRYYWGMEDRYTDKLIF. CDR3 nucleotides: TGTGCTCTTGGGGAATTTAGACCCCGCTATTACTGGGGGATGGAAGATCGGTACACCGATAAACTCATCTTT.

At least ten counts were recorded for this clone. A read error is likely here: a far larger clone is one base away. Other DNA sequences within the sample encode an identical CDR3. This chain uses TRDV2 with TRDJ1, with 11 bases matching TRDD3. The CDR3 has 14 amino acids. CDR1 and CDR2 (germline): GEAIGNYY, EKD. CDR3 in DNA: TGTGCCTGTGACCCTGGGGGATACACCGATAAGCTCATCTTT. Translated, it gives CACDPGGYTDKLIF.

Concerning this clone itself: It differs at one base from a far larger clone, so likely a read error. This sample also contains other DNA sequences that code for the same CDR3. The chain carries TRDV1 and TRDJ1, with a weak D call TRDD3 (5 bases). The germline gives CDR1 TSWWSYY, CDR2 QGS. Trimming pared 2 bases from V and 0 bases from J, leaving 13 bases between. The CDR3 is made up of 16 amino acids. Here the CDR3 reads CALGEIRQGYTDKLIF. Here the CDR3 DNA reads TGTGCTCTTGGGGAAATCCGTCAGGGATACACCGATAAACTCATCTTT.

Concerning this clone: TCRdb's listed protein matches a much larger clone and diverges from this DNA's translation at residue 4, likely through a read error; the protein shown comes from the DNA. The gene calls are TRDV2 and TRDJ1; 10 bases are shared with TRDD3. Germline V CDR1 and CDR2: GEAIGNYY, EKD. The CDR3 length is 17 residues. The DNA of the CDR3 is TGTGCCTGTTACACACTGGATACTGGGGGATACACCGATAAACTCATCTTT. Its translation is CACYTLDTGGYTDKLIF.

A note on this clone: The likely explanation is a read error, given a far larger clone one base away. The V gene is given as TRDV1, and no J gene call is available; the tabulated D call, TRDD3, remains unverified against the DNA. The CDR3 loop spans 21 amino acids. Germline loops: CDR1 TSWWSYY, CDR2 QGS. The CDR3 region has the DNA TGTGCTCTTGGGGCCCCCTCGGGTGATTCCTCCCGATCGACTCCGCGCCGCTGGCTCATCTTT. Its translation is CALGAPSGDSSRSTPRRWLIF.

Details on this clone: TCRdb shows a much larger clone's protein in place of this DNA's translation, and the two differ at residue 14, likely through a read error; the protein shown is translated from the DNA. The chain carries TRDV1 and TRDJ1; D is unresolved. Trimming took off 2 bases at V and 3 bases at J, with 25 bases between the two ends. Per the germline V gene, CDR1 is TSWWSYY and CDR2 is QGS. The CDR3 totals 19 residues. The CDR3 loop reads CALGESGPPVVLQADKLIF. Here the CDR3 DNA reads TGTGCTCTTGGGGAATCGGGGCCCCCGGTCGTCCTCCAAGCCGATAAACTCATCTTT.

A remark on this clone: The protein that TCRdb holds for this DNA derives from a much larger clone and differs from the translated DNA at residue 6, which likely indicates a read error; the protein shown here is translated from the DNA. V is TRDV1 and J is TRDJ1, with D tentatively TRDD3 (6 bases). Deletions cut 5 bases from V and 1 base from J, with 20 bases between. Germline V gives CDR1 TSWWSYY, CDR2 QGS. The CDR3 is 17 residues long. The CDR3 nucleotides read TGTGCTCTTGGGTCAAGTCGAGGGTGGGGGGTCACCGATAAACTCATCTTT. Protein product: CALGSSRGWGVTDKLIF.

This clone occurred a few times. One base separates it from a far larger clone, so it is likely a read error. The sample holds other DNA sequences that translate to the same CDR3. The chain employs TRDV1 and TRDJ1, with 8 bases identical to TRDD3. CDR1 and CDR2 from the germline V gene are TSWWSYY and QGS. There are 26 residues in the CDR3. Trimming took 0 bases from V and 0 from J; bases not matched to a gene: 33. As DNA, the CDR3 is TGTGCTCTTGGGGAACTGTTCGGGGGGCCAGTCTTGACTGCGTACTGGGGGTTGCCTTACACCGATAAACTCATCTTT. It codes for CALGELFGGPVLTAYWGLPYTDKLIF.

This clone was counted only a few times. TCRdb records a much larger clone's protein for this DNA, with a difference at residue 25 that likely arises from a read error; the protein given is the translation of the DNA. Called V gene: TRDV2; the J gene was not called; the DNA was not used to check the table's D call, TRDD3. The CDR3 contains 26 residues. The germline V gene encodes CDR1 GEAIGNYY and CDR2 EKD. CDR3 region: CACDTRRHSYRNKKLWGIRYTDKLTF. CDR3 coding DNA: TGTGCCTGTGACACGAGGAGACATTCCTACCGCAACAAAAAACTATGGGGGATACGCTACACCGATAAACTCACCTTT.

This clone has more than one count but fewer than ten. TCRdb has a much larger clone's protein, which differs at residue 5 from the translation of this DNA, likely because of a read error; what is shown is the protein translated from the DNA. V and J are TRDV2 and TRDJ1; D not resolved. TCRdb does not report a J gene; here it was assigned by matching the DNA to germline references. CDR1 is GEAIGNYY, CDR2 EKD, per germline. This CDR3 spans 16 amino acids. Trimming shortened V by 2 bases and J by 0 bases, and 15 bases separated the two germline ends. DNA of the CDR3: TGTGCCTGTGACAGGGTGACCCGATCCAACACCGATAAACTCATCTTT. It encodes CACDRVTRSNTDKLIF.

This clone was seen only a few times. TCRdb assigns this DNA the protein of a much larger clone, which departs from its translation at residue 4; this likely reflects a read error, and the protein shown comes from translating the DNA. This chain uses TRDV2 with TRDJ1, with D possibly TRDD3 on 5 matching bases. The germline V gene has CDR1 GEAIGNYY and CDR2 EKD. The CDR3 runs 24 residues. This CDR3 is CACVTLLTPTGGDRFGLYTDKLIF. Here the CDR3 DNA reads TGTGCCTGTGTCACCTTGCTAACACCAACTGGAGGTGACAGGTTCGGCTTGTACACCGATAAACTCATCTTT.

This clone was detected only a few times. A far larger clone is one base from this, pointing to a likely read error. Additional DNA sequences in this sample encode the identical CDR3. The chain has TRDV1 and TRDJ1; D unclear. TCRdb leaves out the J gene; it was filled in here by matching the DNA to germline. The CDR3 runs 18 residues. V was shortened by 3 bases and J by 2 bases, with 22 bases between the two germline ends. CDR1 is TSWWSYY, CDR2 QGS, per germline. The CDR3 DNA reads TGTGCTCTTGGGGACGCCCGCCTCCTGACCGTGTATACCGATAAACTCATCTTT. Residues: CALGDARLLTVYTDKLIF.

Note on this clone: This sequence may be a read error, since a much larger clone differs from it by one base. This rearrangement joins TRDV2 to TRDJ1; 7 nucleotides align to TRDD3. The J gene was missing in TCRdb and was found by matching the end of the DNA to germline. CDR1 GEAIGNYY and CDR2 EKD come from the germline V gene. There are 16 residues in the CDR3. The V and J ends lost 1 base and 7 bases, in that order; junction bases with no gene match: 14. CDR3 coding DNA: TGTGCCTGTGACACTGTGGGGATAATGGTCGCTGGTAAACTCATCTTT. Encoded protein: CACDTVGIMVAGKLIF.

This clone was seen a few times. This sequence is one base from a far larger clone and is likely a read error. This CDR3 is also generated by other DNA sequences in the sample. The CDR3 nucleotides are TGTGCCCTTGGGGAACAAGCCAACGGGGACACCGATAAACTCATCTTT. Amino acid sequence: CALGEQANGDTDKLIF. V and J are TRDV1 and TRDJ1, with TRDD3 as a possible D gene (5 bases). Germline values: CDR1 TSWWSYY, CDR2 QGS. The CDR3 extends over 16 amino acids.

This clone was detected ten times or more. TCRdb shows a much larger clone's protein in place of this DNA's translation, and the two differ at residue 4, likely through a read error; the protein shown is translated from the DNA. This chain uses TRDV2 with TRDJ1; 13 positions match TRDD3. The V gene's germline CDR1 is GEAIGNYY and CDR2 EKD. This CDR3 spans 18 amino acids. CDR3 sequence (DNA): TGTGCCTGTGGCACCGGGAAGTTACTGGGGGATACGCCCGATAAACTCATCTTT. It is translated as CACGTGKLLGDTPDKLIF.

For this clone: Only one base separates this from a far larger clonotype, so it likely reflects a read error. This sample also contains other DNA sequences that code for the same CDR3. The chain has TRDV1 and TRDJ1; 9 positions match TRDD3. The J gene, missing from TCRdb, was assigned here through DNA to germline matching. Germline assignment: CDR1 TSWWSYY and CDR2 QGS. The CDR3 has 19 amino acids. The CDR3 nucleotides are TGTGCTCTTGGGGAAAAGGCGATACTGGGGGAGATATACACCGACAAACTCATCTTT. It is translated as CALGEKAILGEIYTDKLIF.

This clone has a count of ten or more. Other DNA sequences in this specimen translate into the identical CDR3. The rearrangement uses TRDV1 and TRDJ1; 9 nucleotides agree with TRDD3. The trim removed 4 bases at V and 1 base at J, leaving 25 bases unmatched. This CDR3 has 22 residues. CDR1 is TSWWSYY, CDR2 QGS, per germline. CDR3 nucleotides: TGTGCTCTTGGGGGCGCCCGACCTCCCCCTTCCCCCAACTGGGGGACCACCGATAAACTCATCTTT. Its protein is CALGGARPPPSPNWGTTDKLIF.

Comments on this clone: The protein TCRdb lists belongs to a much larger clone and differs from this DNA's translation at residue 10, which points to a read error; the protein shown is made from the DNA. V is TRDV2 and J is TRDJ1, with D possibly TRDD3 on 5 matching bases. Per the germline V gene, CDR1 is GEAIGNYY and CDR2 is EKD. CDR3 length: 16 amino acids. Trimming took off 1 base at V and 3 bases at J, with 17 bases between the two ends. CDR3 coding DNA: TGTGCCTGTGACACAGTTTCAGCGGGATGCTCCGATAAACTCATCTTT. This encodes CACDTVSAGCSDKLIF.

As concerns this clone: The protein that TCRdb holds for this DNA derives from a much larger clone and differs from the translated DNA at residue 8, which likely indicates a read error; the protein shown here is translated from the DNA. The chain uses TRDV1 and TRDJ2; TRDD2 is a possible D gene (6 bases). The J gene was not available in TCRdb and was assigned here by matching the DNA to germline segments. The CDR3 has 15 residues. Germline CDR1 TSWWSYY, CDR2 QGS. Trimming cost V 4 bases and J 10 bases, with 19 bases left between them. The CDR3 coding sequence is TGTGCTCTTGGGGTCGTGGGGCTTCCTGCGGGACAACTCTTCTTT. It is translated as CALGVVGLPAGQLFF.

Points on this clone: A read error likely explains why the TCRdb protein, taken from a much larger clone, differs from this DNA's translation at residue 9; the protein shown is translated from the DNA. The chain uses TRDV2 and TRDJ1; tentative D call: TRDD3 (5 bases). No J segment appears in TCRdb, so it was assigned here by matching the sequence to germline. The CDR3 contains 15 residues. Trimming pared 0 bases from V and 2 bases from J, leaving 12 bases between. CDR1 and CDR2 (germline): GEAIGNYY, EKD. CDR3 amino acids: CACDTGGMDTDKLIF. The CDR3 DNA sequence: TGTGCCTGTGACACCGGTGGGATGGATACCGATAAACTCATCTTT.